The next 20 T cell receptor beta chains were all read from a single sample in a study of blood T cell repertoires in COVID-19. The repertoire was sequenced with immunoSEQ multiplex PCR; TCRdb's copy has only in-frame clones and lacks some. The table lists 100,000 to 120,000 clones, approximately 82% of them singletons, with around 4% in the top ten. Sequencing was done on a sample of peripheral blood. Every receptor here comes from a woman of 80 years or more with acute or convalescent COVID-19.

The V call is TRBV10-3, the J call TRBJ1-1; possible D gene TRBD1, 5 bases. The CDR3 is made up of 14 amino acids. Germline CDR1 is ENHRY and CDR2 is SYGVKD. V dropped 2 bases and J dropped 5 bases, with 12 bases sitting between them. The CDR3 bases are TGTGCCATCAGTGAGGGACACGGGAGAACTGAAGCTTTCTTT. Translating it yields CAISEGHGRTEAFF.

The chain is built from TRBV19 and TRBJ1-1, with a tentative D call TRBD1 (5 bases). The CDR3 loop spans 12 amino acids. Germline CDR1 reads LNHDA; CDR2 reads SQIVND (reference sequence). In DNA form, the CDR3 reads TGTGCGACGTCAGGGATGAACACTGAAGCTTTCTTT. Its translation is CATSGMNTEAFF.

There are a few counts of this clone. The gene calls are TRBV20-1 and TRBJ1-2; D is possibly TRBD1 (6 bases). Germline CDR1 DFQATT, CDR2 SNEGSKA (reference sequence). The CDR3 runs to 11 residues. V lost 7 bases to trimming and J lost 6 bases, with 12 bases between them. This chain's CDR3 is CSGRGGDGYTF. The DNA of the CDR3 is TGCAGTGGAAGAGGGGGGGATGGCTACACCTTC.

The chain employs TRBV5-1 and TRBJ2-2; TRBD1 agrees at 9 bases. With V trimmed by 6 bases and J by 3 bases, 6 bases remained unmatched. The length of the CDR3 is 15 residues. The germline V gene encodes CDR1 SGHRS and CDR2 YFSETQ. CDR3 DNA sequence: TGCGCCAGCACCTCCGGGACAGGGTACACCGGGGAGCTGTTTTTT. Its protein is CASTSGTGYTGELFF.

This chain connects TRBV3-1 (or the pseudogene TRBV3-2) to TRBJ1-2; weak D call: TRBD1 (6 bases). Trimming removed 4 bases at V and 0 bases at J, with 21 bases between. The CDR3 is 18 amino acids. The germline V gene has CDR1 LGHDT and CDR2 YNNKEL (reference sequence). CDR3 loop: CASSPGDTLRGANYGYTF. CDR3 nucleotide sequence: TGTGCCAGCAGCCCCGGGGACACCCTCAGGGGAGCTAACTATGGCTACACCTTC.

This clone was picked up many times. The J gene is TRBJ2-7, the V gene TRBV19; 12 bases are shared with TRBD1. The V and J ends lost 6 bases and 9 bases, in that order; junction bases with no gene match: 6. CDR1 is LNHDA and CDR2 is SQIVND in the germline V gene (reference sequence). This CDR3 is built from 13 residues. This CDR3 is CASSGTGGAGQYF. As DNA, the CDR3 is TGTGCCAGTAGCGGGACAGGGGGCGCAGGGCAGTACTTC.

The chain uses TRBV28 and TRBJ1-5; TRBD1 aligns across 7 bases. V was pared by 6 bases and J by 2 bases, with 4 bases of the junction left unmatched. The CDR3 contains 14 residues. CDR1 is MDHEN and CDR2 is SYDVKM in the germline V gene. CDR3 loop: CASRTQGGNQPQHF. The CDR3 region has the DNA TGTGCCAGCAGGACCCAGGGGGGCAATCAGCCCCAGCATTTT.

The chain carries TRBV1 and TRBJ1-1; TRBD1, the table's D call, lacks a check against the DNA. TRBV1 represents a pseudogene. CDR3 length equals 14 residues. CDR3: CTSSPRGGFAEAFF. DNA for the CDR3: TGCACCAGCAGCCCTAGGGGCGGTTTCGCTGAAGCTTTCTTT.

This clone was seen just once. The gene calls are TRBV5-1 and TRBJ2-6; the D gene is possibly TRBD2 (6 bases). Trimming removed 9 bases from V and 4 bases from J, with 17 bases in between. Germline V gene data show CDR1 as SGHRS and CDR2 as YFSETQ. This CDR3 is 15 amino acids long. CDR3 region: CATHPGGGGANVLTF. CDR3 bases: TGCGCCACCCACCCTGGAGGAGGGGGGGCCAACGTCCTGACTTTC.

The CDR3 DNA reads TGTGCCAGCTTCGATCCCCGGAGTTATGGCTACACCTTC. Protein sequence: CASFDPRSYGYTF. The chain recombines TRBV6-6 with TRBJ1-2; D remains unclear. The V gene lost 8 bases and the J gene lost 5 bases, with 15 bases spanning the gap. Germline loops: CDR1 MNHNY, CDR2 SVGAGI (reference sequence). This CDR3 is built from 13 residues.

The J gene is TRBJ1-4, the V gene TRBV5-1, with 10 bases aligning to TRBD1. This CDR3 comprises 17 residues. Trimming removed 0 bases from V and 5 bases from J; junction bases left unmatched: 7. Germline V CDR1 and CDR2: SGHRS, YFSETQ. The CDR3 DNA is TGCGCCAGCAGCTTGGCCCCTCGGACAGGGGGGAATGAAAAACTGTTTTTT. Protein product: CASSLAPRTGGNEKLFF.

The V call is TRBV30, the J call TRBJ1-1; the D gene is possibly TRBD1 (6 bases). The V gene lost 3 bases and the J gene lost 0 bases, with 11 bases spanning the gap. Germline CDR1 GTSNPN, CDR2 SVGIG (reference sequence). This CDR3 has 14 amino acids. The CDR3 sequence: CAWSRRGMNTEAFF. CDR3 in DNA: TGTGCCTGGAGCCGAAGGGGGATGAACACTGAAGCTTTCTTT.

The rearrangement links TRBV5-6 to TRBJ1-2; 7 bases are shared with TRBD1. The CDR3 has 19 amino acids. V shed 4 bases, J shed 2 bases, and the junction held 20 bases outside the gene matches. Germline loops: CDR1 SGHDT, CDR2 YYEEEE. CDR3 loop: CASSPGARGRLTQNYGYTF. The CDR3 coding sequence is TGTGCCAGCAGCCCCGGCGCGAGGGGGCGCCTTACTCAAAACTATGGCTACACCTTC.

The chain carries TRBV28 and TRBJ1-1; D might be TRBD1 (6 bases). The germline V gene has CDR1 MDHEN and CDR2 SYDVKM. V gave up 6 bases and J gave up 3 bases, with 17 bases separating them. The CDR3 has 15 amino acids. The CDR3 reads CASSTIGRGDTEAFF. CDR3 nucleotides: TGTGCCAGCAGCACTATTGGGAGGGGGGACACTGAAGCTTTCTTT.

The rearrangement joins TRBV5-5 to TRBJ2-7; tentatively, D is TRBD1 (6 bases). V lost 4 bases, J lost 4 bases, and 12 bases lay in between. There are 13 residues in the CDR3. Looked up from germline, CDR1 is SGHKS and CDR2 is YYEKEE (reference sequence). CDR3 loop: CASSKYRDYEQYF. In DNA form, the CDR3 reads TGTGCCAGCAGCAAATACAGGGATTACGAGCAGTACTTC.

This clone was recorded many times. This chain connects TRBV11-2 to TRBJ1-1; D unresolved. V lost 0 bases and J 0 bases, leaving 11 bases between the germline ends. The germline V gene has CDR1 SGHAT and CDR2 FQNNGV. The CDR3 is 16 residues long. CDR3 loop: CASSLDLSVMNTEAFF. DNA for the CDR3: TGTGCCAGCAGCTTAGATCTGTCAGTTATGAACACTGAAGCTTTCTTT.

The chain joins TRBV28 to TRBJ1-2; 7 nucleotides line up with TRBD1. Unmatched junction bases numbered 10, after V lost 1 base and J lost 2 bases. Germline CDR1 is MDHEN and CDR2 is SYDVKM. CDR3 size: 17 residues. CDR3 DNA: TGTGCCAGCAGTTTATCCGGGGGAACAGGGGTAAACTATGGCTACACCTTC. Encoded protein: CASSLSGGTGVNYGYTF.

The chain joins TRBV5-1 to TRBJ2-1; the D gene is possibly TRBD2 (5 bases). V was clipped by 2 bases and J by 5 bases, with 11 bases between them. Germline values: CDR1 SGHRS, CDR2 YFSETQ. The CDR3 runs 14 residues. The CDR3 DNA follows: TGCGCCAGCAGCTTACCGAACGGGAACAATGAGCAGTTCTTC. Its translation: CASSLPNGNNEQFF. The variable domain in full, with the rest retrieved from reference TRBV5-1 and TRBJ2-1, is KAGVTQTPRYLIKTRGQQVTLSCSPISGHRSVSWYQQTPGQGLQFLFEYFSETQRNKGNFPGRFSGRQFSNSRSEMNVSTLELGDSALYLCASSLPNGNNEQFFGPGTRLTVL.

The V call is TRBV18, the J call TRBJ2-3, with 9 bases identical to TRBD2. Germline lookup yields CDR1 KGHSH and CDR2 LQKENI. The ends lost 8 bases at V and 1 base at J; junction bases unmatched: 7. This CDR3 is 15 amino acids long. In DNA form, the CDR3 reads TGTGCCAGCAAAAGGGAGCGGGGGGGCACAGATACGCAGTATTTT. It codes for CASKRERGGTDTQYF.

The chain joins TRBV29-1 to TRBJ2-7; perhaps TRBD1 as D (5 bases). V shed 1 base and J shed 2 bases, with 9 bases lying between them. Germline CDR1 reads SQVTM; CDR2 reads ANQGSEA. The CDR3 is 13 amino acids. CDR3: CSVEADTAYEQYF. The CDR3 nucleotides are TGCAGCGTTGAAGCGGACACCGCCTACGAGCAGTACTTC.